These T cell receptor beta chains were read from a single sample in a study of monozygotic twins with inflammatory bowel disease. TCRdb reprocessed the 5' RACE reads and reports one entry per CDR3 protein, with no DNA. The data include 330,000 or so distinct CDR3 sequences; the top ten clones carry around 2%. Sequencing was performed on blood. All receptors derive from a human donor with ulcerative colitis or Crohn's disease, or a healthy co-twin of an affected twin (not recorded which). Each CDR3 is given with its conserved first and last residue.

TRBJ2-3	TRBV18	CASSHRDGTDTQYF
TRBJ1-2	TRBV4-3	CASSQSRDSFNYGYTF
TRBJ1-2	TRBV10-3	CAISDEADPSRDFNYGYTF
TRBJ2-4	TRBV15	CATSRDPGGTGNIQYF
TRBJ1-2	TRBV29-1	CSVDPGTVYGYTF
TRBJ2-1	TRBV5-1	CASSWGGLAGSFGSYNEQFF
TRBJ1-2	TRBV6-5	CASRSSGGLAYGYTF
TRBJ1-4	TRBV12-3/TRBV12-4	CASSPQGLVNEKLFF
TRBJ2-7	TRBV3-1	CASSHIQQGSYEQYF
TRBJ2-3	TRBV20-1	CSARDRGGTDTQYF
TRBJ2-5	TRBV28	CASTRQGLYEETQYF
TRBJ2-6	TRBV12-3/TRBV12-4	CAIDSGYSGANVLTF
TRBJ2-3	TRBV7-2	CASSLRLAGLPADTQYF
TRBJ2-2	TRBV7-8	CASSDISTGELFF
TRBJ2-1	TRBV20-1	CSARASGGADRNEQFF
TRBJ1-4	TRBV2	CASRMPGQRYEKLFF
TRBJ2-1	TRBV20-1	CSARSRDRDFGNEQFF
TRBJ1-2	TRBV12-3/TRBV12-4	CASSFYTYGYTF
TRBJ2-7	TRBV10-1	CASSERAGGIYEQYF
TRBJ2-3	TRBV27	CASSFTGDTQYF
TRBJ1-5	TRBV4-1	CASSQEGGGSNQPQHF
TRBJ1-1	TRBV18	CASSPRAAEGMNTEAFF
TRBJ2-2	TRBV5-1	CASSLVQTATNTGELFF
TRBJ2-7	TRBV20-1	CSAWSGVSYEQYF
TRBJ2-2	TRBV7-9	CASSFPSTGYDGELFF
TRBJ1-2	TRBV15	CATSRDSVVGYTF
TRBJ2-3	TRBV5-5	CASSLQGDTQYF
TRBJ2-5	TRBV5-1	CASSQQVETQYF
TRBJ1-2	TRBV7-2	CASSLGRAANYYGYTF